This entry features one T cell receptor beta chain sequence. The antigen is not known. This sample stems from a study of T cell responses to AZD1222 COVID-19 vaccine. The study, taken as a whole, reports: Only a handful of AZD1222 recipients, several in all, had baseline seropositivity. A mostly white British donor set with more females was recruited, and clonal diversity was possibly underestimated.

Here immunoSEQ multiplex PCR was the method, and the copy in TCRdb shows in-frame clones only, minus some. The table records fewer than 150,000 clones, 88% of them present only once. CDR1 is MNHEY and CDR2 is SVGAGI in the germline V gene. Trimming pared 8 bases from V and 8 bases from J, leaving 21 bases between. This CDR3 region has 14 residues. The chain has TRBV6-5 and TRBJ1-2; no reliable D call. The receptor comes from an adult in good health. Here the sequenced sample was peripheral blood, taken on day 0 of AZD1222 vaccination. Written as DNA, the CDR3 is TGTGCCAGCCGCCCCCACGGGTGGTTAGCGGGCTACACCTTC. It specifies CASRPHGWLAGYTF.